These 26 T cell receptor beta chains were sequenced from one sample in a study of blood T cell repertoires in COVID-19. TCRdb keeps only in-frame clones here, not all; method: immunoSEQ multiplex PCR. The repertoire holds roughly 63,000 clones, with over 80% as singletons. The sequencing sample was made of peripheral blood. The receptors were gathered from a human donor in a cohort sampled during active COVID-19.

The chain has TRBV9 and TRBJ2-5, with 7 positions matching TRBD2. CDR1 and CDR2 (germline): SGDLS, YYNGEE. V lost 4 bases and J lost 4; bases outside the gene matches: 16. There are 17 residues in the CDR3. In nucleotides, the CDR3 is TGTGCCAGCAGCCCTAGCGGTACCGGGGTTTCGGCAGAGACCCAGTACTTC. Residues: CASSPSGTGVSAETQYF. Drawing the rest from reference TRBV9 and TRBJ2-5, the complete variable domain is DSGVTQTPKHLITATGQRVTLRCSPRSGDLSVYWYQQSLDQGLQFLIQYYNGEERAKGNILERFSAQQFPDLHSELNLSSLELGDSALYFCASSPSGTGVSAETQYFGPGTRLLVL.

This clone appeared a few times. This chain connects TRBV5-1 to TRBJ1-2; D is perhaps TRBD1 (6 bases). V lost 4 bases and J 3 bases, leaving 13 bases between the germline ends. The CDR3 is 14 amino acids. Germline CDR1 reads SGHRS; CDR2 reads YFSETQ. CDR3 residues: CASSISDRDYGYTF. CDR3 coding DNA: TGCGCCAGCAGCATCTCGGACAGAGACTATGGCTACACCTTC.

The chain employs TRBV29-1 and TRBJ2-5; tentative D call: TRBD1 (5 bases). CDR1 and CDR2 from the germline V gene are SQVTM and ANQGSEA. The V end was cut by 6 bases, the J end by 4 bases, with 15 bases between. CDR3 size: 13 residues. The CDR3 nucleotides read TGCAGCGTCCTACTGGCAGGGCGAGAGACCCAGTACTTC. This translates into CSVLLAGRETQYF.

The gene calls are TRBV30 and TRBJ1-6; no reliable D call. V lost 0 bases and J lost 7, with 7 bases in between. Germline V lookup: CDR1 GTSNPN, CDR2 SVGIG (reference sequence). The CDR3 runs 13 residues. CDR3 bases: TGTGCCTGGAGTGTACAGTTGAATTCACCCCTCCACTTT. Translating gives CAWSVQLNSPLHF.

The J gene is TRBJ1-1, the V gene TRBV19; 7 bases fit TRBD1. Germline V lookup: CDR1 LNHDA, CDR2 SQIVND (reference sequence). The junction had 9 bases not matched to a gene; V was cut back by 7 bases and J by 4 bases. The CDR3 is 14 amino acids. The CDR3 bases are TGTGCCAGTACCCTGGACAGGTACGGCACTGAAGCTTTCTTT. Protein product: CASTLDRYGTEAFF.

The chain is built from TRBV12-3 or TRBV12-4 and TRBJ1-1, with D perhaps matching TRBD1 (5 bases). V lost 1 base and J lost 9, with 9 bases in between. The CDR3 spans 12 residues. CDR3 sequence: CASSLGSGKAFF. Written as DNA, the CDR3 is TGTGCCAGCAGTTTAGGGTCAGGGAAAGCTTTCTTT.

J is TRBJ2-5 and V is TRBV7-3; D perhaps matches TRBD1 (6 bases). Trimming shortened V by 4 bases and J by 5 bases, and 17 bases separated the two germline ends. The germline gives CDR1 SGHTA, CDR2 FQGTGA. This CDR3 has 15 amino acids. The CDR3 reads CASSSELGGSETQYF. In nucleotides, the CDR3 is TGTGCCAGCAGCTCTGAGTTAGGGGGATCTGAGACCCAGTACTTC.

This clone was counted a few times. This sequence joins TRBV4-1 and TRBJ1-6; D unresolved. From germline, CDR1 is MGHRA and CDR2 YSYEKL. Trimming pared 1 base from V and 7 bases from J, leaving 17 bases between. The CDR3 is made up of 17 amino acids. The CDR3 sequence is CASSQGRAVKANSPLHF. In DNA, the CDR3 is TGCGCCAGCAGCCAAGGCCGCGCGGTCAAGGCGAATTCACCCCTCCACTTT.

The chain couples TRBV24-1 to TRBJ2-5; no reliable D call. Between the trimmed V and J ends, which lost 3 bases and 7 bases, there was a span of 11 bases. The CDR3 has 13 amino acids. Germline CDR1 is KGHDR and CDR2 is SFDVKD. The chain's CDR3 is CATSDTRRGTQYF. In DNA form, the CDR3 reads TGTGCCACCAGTGATACCCGCCGAGGGACCCAGTACTTC.

V and J are TRBV3-1 (or the pseudogene TRBV3-2) and TRBJ2-7; 7 bases are a match to TRBD2. V shed 6 bases and J 5 bases; nucleotides not matched to a gene: 10. Germline V gene data show CDR1 as LGHDT and CDR2 as YNNKEL (reference sequence). The CDR3 loop spans 14 amino acids. CDR3 in DNA: TGTGCCAGCAGAGAGCGAGCGGGGAGTCACGAGCAGTACTTC. Its translation: CASRERAGSHEQYF.

CDR3 protein: CATRETGRNAEAFF. The CDR3 bases are TGTGCCACCAGAGAAACAGGGCGTAATGCTGAAGCTTTCTTT. This chain connects TRBV24-1 to TRBJ1-1; maybe TRBD1 (6 bases). V was trimmed by 7 bases and J by 6 bases, leaving 17 bases between them. Germline V CDR1 and CDR2: KGHDR, SFDVKD. The CDR3 loop spans 14 amino acids.

The chain couples TRBV28 to TRBJ1-2, with a possible D match to TRBD1 (5 bases). The CDR3 is 14 residues long. Germline V gene sequence: CDR1 MDHEN, CDR2 SYDVKM. V lost 2 bases to trimming and J lost 0 bases, with 7 bases between them. As DNA, the CDR3 is TGTGCCAGCAGTTTAGGGGCCGCTAACTATGGCTACACCTTC. Translated, it gives CASSLGAANYGYTF.

The chain joins TRBV3-1 (or the pseudogene TRBV3-2) to TRBJ2-3; no reliable D call. Trimming removed 0 bases at V and 2 bases at J, with 6 bases between. The germline gives CDR1 LGHDT, CDR2 YNNKEL (reference sequence). CDR3 length: 14 residues. CDR3 loop: CASSQERFTDTQYF. CDR3 sequence (DNA): TGTGCCAGCAGCCAAGAGCGCTTCACAGATACGCAGTATTTT.

The chain recombines TRBV5-1 with TRBJ2-3; perhaps TRBD2 as D (6 bases). V was cut by 0 bases and J by 2 bases, with 19 bases left in between. CDR3 length equals 18 residues. Germline CDR1 is SGHRS and CDR2 is YFSETQ. CDR3: CASSLDGPRGTNTDTQYF. For the CDR3, the DNA is TGCGCCAGCAGCTTGGACGGACCACGGGGGACGAACACAGATACGCAGTATTTT.

The chain is built from TRBV29-1 and TRBJ1-5; TRBD1 is a possible D gene (5 bases). Germline V CDR1 and CDR2: SQVTM, ANQGSEA. The CDR3 extends over 13 amino acids. The germline V and J ends were trimmed by 4 bases and 4 bases, with 11 bases remaining between them. The CDR3 DNA reads as TGCAGCGTTGGGGAGGGACGAAATCAGCCCCAGCATTTT. This encodes CSVGEGRNQPQHF.

The rearrangement uses TRBV4-1 and TRBJ1-1, with D perhaps TRBD1 (6 bases). With 1 base removed from V and 6 bases from J, the gap between germline ends came to 12 bases. The CDR3 runs 14 residues. Germline loops: CDR1 MGHRA, CDR2 YSYEKL. The CDR3 loop is CASSQATGFAEAFF. The CDR3, as DNA: TGCGCCAGCAGCCAAGCTACAGGGTTTGCTGAAGCTTTCTTT.

The chain has TRBV5-1 and TRBJ1-4; D not resolved. The CDR3 sequence is 16 residues long. Germline V gene data show CDR1 as SGHRS and CDR2 as YFSETQ. Trimming took 4 bases from V and 0 from J, leaving 13 bases between them. The CDR3 nucleotides are TGCGCCAGCAGCGCACCTACAGCTTCAACTAATGAAAAACTGTTTTTT. Its protein product is CASSAPTASTNEKLFF. Filled out from reference TRBV5-1 and TRBJ1-4, the complete variable domain reads KAGVTQTPRYLIKTRGQQVTLSCSPISGHRSVSWYQQTPGQGLQFLFEYFSETQRNKGNFPGRFSGRQFSNSRSEMNVSTLELGDSALYLCASSAPTASTNEKLFFGSGTQLSVL.

V and J are TRBV28 and TRBJ1-2; TRBD1 matches at 7 bases. CDR1 MDHEN and CDR2 SYDVKM come from the germline V gene. Trimming removed 5 bases from V and 3 bases from J; junction bases left unmatched: 9. CDR3 length equals 15 residues. This CDR3 reads CASSPNRGGDYGYTF. The CDR3 DNA sequence: TGTGCCAGCAGTCCGAACAGGGGAGGTGACTATGGCTACACCTTC.

V usage is TRBV9 and J usage is TRBJ1-2, with D tentatively TRBD1 (6 bases). The germline V gene has CDR1 SGDLS and CDR2 YYNGEE. This CDR3 is 16 amino acids long. Trimming left V 0 bases short and J 4 bases short, with 16 bases between. CDR3 amino acids: CASSVDEDRVSYGYTF. For the CDR3, the DNA is TGTGCCAGCAGCGTAGACGAGGACAGAGTCTCCTATGGCTACACCTTC.

This clone was found once. This chain links TRBV27 with TRBJ1-1; D is possibly TRBD1 (6 bases). This CDR3 comprises 13 residues. Germline V gene data show CDR1 as MNHEY and CDR2 as SMNVEV (reference sequence). The V and J ends lost 3 bases and 7 bases respectively, with 12 bases between them. CDR3 region: CASSFGQNFEAFF. In nucleotides, the CDR3 is TGTGCCAGCAGTTTTGGACAGAACTTTGAAGCTTTCTTT.

This clone was observed once. V usage is TRBV7-2 and J usage is TRBJ1-2; D might be TRBD1 (5 bases). This CDR3 has 14 amino acids. The V gene's germline CDR1 is SGHTA and CDR2 FQGNSA. Trimming took off 1 base at V and 8 bases at J, with 14 bases between the two ends. In DNA, the CDR3 is TGTGCCAGCAGCTTAGTCTCAGGGTTTGCGGGCTACACCTTC. Amino acid sequence: CASSLVSGFAGYTF.

This clone has only one observation. This rearrangement joins TRBV6-1 to TRBJ2-3; D may be TRBD1 (6 bases). The CDR3 runs to 16 residues. The germline V and J ends were trimmed by 4 bases and 0 bases, with 14 bases remaining between them. Per germline, CDR1 MNHNS and CDR2 SASEGT. CDR3 sequence reads: CASSARDTLSTDTQYF. For the CDR3, the DNA is TGTGCCAGCAGTGCCCGGGACACCCTTAGCACAGATACGCAGTATTTT.

The chain employs TRBV5-1 and TRBJ1-3; D call uncertain. CDR1 and CDR2 (germline): SGHRS, YFSETQ. Deletions cut 1 base from V and 3 bases from J, with 11 bases between. This CDR3 has 15 amino acids. The CDR3 DNA reads TGCGCCAGCAGCTTGTCCGGGGATCGTGGAAACACCATATATTTT. Translation: CASSLSGDRGNTIYF.

This clone occurred once. This chain connects TRBV13 to TRBJ2-3; 12 positions match TRBD2. In germline, CDR1 is PRHDT, CDR2 FYEKMQ (reference sequence). This CDR3 has 16 residues. The junction had 6 bases not matched to a gene; V was cut back by 2 bases and J by 6 bases. The CDR3 is CASSLRASGREDTQYF. DNA for the CDR3: TGTGCCAGCAGCTTACGGGCTAGCGGGAGGGAGGATACGCAGTATTTT.

CDR3 sequence: CAWWGDTEAFF. In DNA, the CDR3 is TGTGCCTGGTGGGGGGACACTGAAGCTTTCTTT. The rearrangement uses TRBV30 and TRBJ1-1, with D possibly TRBD1 on 5 matching bases. Between the trimmed V and J ends, which lost 5 bases and 3 bases, there was a span of 7 bases. CDR1 is GTSNPN, CDR2 SVGIG, per germline (reference sequence). The CDR3 contains 11 residues.

The chain carries TRBV18 and TRBJ2-7; unclear D gene. The CDR3 sequence is 15 residues long. The germline CDR1 and CDR2 sequences are KGHSH and LQKENI. Trimming took 4 bases from V and 2 from J, leaving 15 bases between them. The CDR3 region is CASSRVAEGTYEQYF. CDR3 coding DNA: TGTGCCAGCTCACGGGTCGCGGAAGGTACCTACGAGCAGTACTTC. Combining the CDR3 with reference TRBV18 and TRBJ2-7 gives the whole variable domain NAGVMQNPRHLVRRRGQEARLRCSPMKGHSHVYWYRQLPEEGLKFMVYLQKENIIDESGMPKERFSAEFPKEGPSILRIQQVVRGDSAAYFCASSRVAEGTYEQYFGPGTRLTVT.